Below are 8 T cell receptor beta chains sequenced from a single sample in a study of blood T cell repertoires in COVID-19. Repertoires were generated with immunoSEQ multiplex PCR, while TCRdb's copy carries only in-frame clones and drops some. The sample holds some 200,000 clones, around 81% seen once. The sequenced sample consisted of PBMCs or T cells enriched from blood (not recorded which). The source is a woman aged 40 to 50 with acute COVID-19.

The V call is TRBV14, the J call TRBJ2-1, with 7 bases identical to TRBD1. V lost 1 base, J lost 6 bases, and 6 bases stayed unmatched. This CDR3 is 15 amino acids long. CDR1 is SGHDN, CDR2 FVKESK, per germline. In nucleotides, the CDR3 is TGTGCCAGCAGCCAAGTCATAGGGGGCTTCAATGAGCAGTTCTTC. It specifies CASSQVIGGFNEQFF.

DNA of the CDR3: TGTGCCAGCTCACCAGAACAGTACGAGCAGTACTTC. It yields the protein CASSPEQYEQYF. The chain uses TRBV18 and TRBJ2-7; D ambiguous. The germline V gene has CDR1 KGHSH and CDR2 LQKENI. The CDR3 consists of 12 residues. V was pared by 2 bases and J by 4 bases, with 6 bases between.

V is TRBV19 and J is TRBJ1-2; D is ambiguous. This CDR3 spans 18 amino acids. The V end lost 6 bases, the J end lost 3 bases, and 26 bases lay between the germline ends. Per germline, CDR1 LNHDA and CDR2 SQIVND (reference sequence). DNA for the CDR3: TGTGCCAGTAGCCACCAGGCAGCGGCAGACGGCGGCGACTATGGCTACACCTTC. It specifies CASSHQAAADGGDYGYTF.

This clone was picked up a small number of times. The rearrangement uses TRBV5-1 and TRBJ1-6; D not certain. V was clipped by 2 bases and J by 6 bases, with 15 bases between them. The CDR3 is 16 amino acids. Germline-derived CDR1 and CDR2 are SGHRS and YFSETQ. The chain's CDR3 is CASSFLSQATNSPLHF. The CDR3 DNA reads as TGCGCCAGCAGCTTCTTAAGTCAGGCGACTAATTCACCCCTCCACTTT.

The genes are TRBV7-9 and TRBJ2-4; 9 bases fit TRBD1. J was trimmed by 0 bases and V by 5 bases; bases with no gene match: 8. Germline V gene data show CDR1 as SEHNR and CDR2 as FQNEAQ (reference sequence). The CDR3 runs 17 residues. For the CDR3, the DNA is TGTGCCAGCAGCCAAAATGGGGACAGGGCAGCCAAAAACATTCAGTACTTC. As protein: CASSQNGDRAAKNIQYF.

The chain recombines TRBV5-1 with TRBJ1-2; D might be TRBD1 (6 bases). This CDR3 is built from 14 residues. Germline assignment: CDR1 SGHRS and CDR2 YFSETQ. The V and J ends lost 0 bases and 7 bases respectively, with 13 bases between them. CDR3 region: CASSLVRGASGYTF. The CDR3, as DNA: TGCGCCAGCAGCTTGGTTCGGGGGGCAAGTGGCTACACCTTC.

The rearrangement joins TRBV19 to TRBJ1-5; D perhaps matches TRBD1 (6 bases). The CDR3 has 14 residues. Trimming removed 5 bases at V and 0 bases at J, with 8 bases between. Germline V gives CDR1 LNHDA, CDR2 SQIVND (reference sequence). The CDR3 region is CASSGQFSNQPQHF. The DNA of the CDR3 is TGTGCCAGTAGTGGACAGTTTAGCAATCAGCCCCAGCATTTT.

The chain is built from TRBV24-1 and TRBJ2-1, with 10 bases lining up with TRBD1. The V and J ends lost 3 bases and 4 bases, in that order; junction bases with no gene match: 5. The CDR3 runs 16 residues. Germline CDR1 reads KGHDR; CDR2 reads SFDVKD. CDR3 DNA: TGTGCCACCAGTGATCCGGGACAGGGGTATTACAATGAGCAGTTCTTC. Protein sequence: CATSDPGQGYYNEQFF.